The 17 T cell receptor beta chains reported below all come from one sample, sequenced in a study of CD8 T cells in Susac syndrome. With random hexamers, reverse transcription was performed on about 0.5 to 1 ug of RNA. TCRdb called the immunoSEQ multiplex PCR reads again in MiXCR, with one record for every CDR3 protein. The repertoire holds over 130,000 distinct CDR3 sequences, with approximately 95% as singletons. Sequencing used CD4+ T cells from PBMCs. The receptors were gathered from a human donor with multiple sclerosis.

The chain employs TRBV24-1 and TRBJ1-2; 9 nucleotides agree with TRBD1. CDR3 length: 15 residues. V lost 4 bases, J lost 2 bases, and 4 bases stayed unmatched. Per germline, CDR1 KGHDR and CDR2 SFDVKD. The CDR3 DNA sequence: TGTGCCACCAGTGACCCCGGGACAGGGAACTATGGCTACACCTTC. As protein: CATSDPGTGNYGYTF.

The chain employs TRBV30 and TRBJ1-2; weak D call: TRBD1 (6 bases). The ends were cut back, 5 bases at V and 5 bases at J, with 15 bases in the middle. This CDR3 is 13 amino acids long. In germline, CDR1 is GTSNPN, CDR2 SVGIG (reference sequence). This CDR3 is CAWGAGTNYGYTF. In DNA, the CDR3 is TGTGCCTGGGGCGCCGGGACAAATTATGGCTACACCTTC.

This chain joins TRBV14 and TRBJ2-7, with a weak D call TRBD2 (7 bases). Germline CDR1 and CDR2: SGHDN and FVKESK. This CDR3 region has 14 residues. V was shortened by 8 bases and J by 1 base, with 15 bases between the two germline ends. CDR3 bases: TGTGCCAGCGCTCAGGGGAGGGGGTCCTACGAGCAGTACTTC. The encoded protein is CASAQGRGSYEQYF.

The V call is TRBV7-6, the J call TRBJ2-1; D is ambiguous. V was cut by 1 base and J by 4 bases, with 5 bases left in between. CDR1 is SGHVS and CDR2 is FNYEAQ in the germline V gene. The CDR3 loop spans 13 amino acids. CDR3 nucleotides: TGTGCCAGCAGCTTAGTCCGGTACAATGAGCAGTTCTTC. Translating it yields CASSLVRYNEQFF.

V is TRBV7-9 and J is TRBJ2-1; no definite D call. Germline V gene data show CDR1 as SEHNR and CDR2 as FQNEAQ (reference sequence). The CDR3 totals 15 residues. Trimming took 5 bases from V and 5 from J, leaving 16 bases between them. As DNA, the CDR3 is TGTGCCAGCAGCCCACCCCTTAGCCAGCACAATGAGCAGTTCTTC. This sequence encodes CASSPPLSQHNEQFF.

The chain has TRBV30 and TRBJ1-2; D uncertain. Germline lookup yields CDR1 GTSNPN and CDR2 SVGIG (reference sequence). Between the trimmed V and J ends, which lost 4 bases and 6 bases, there was a span of 12 bases. The CDR3 sequence is 12 residues long. The CDR3: CAWTALVDGYTF. The CDR3 coding sequence is TGTGCCTGGACCGCGCTTGTCGATGGCTACACCTTC.

The CDR3 coding sequence is TGCAGCGTTGTTACCGGACCTCGGTTGGGGGCCAACGTCCTGACTTTC. This encodes CSVVTGPRLGANVLTF. This chain uses TRBV29-1 with TRBJ2-6, with D unresolved. V was shortened by 4 bases and J by 4 bases, with 17 bases between the two germline ends. Germline CDR1 SQVTM, CDR2 ANQGSEA. This CDR3 region has 16 residues.

The chain employs TRBV5-1 and TRBJ2-2; 7 bases are shared with TRBD2. The germline V gene encodes CDR1 SGHRS and CDR2 YFSETQ. The CDR3 length is 15 residues. The J segment lost 4 bases and the V segment lost 3 bases, leaving 6 bases of the junction unmatched. The CDR3 spells CASSSSGIFTGELFF. DNA of the CDR3: TGCGCCAGCAGCTCAAGCGGGATCTTCACCGGGGAGCTGTTTTTT.

The V and J genes are TRBV29-1 and TRBJ2-1; tentatively, D is TRBD2 (5 bases). The germline gives CDR1 SQVTM, CDR2 ANQGSEA. Between the trimmed V and J ends, which lost 7 bases and 2 bases, there was a span of 21 bases. CDR3 length: 16 amino acids. CDR3 amino acids: CSATSGSASPYNEQFF. The DNA for the CDR3 is TGCAGCGCCACCTCGGGGAGCGCGAGTCCCTACAATGAGCAGTTCTTC.

Only one count was recorded for this clonotype. V is TRBV20-1 and J is TRBJ1-6; D may be TRBD1 (5 bases). Trimming took 0 bases from V and 0 from J, leaving 15 bases between them. This CDR3 contains 18 residues. The germline V gene has CDR1 DFQATT and CDR2 SNEGSKA (reference sequence). The DNA for the CDR3 is TGCAGTGCTAGAGATACAGGAATAGATAGCTCCTATAATTCACCCCTCCACTTT. It is translated as CSARDTGIDSSYNSPLHF.

This chain links TRBV20-1 with TRBJ2-7; D is unclear. With 0 bases removed from V and 0 bases from J, the gap between germline ends came to 6 bases. This CDR3 comprises 13 residues. Per the germline V gene, CDR1 is DFQATT and CDR2 is SNEGSKA (reference sequence). DNA of the CDR3: TGCAGTGCTAGAGAATCGGTCTCCTACGAGCAGTACTTC. This gives the protein CSARESVSYEQYF.

This rearrangement joins TRBV3-1 to TRBJ1-1; 7 nucleotides line up with TRBD1. Trimming at V came to 6 bases and at J to 5 bases, leaving 3 bases not matched to a gene. The CDR3 sequence is 12 residues long. Germline CDR1 and CDR2: LGHDT and YNNKEL (reference sequence). This CDR3 is CASRQGLTEAFF. The CDR3 coding sequence is TGTGCCAGCAGACAGGGGTTGACTGAAGCTTTCTTT.

The chain uses TRBV7-8 and TRBJ2-5, with a tentative D call TRBD1 (5 bases). The germline CDR1 and CDR2 sequences are SGHVS and FQNEAQ. The V gene lost 1 base and the J gene lost 5 bases, with 8 bases spanning the gap. This CDR3 is built from 13 residues. The CDR3 region is CASSLGRVETQYF. In DNA form, the CDR3 reads TGTGCCAGCAGCTTAGGCAGGGTGGAGACCCAGTACTTC.

This clonotype has a single count. The rearrangement joins TRBV20-1 to TRBJ2-5, with TRBD2 matching 15 bases. With 4 bases clipped from V and 5 bases from J, the junction kept 8 bases outside the gene matches. This CDR3 comprises 16 residues. Germline CDR1 DFQATT, CDR2 SNEGSKA (reference sequence). The CDR3 sequence is CSANPGTSGRPETQYF. In DNA form, the CDR3 reads TGCAGTGCTAACCCTGGGACTAGCGGGAGGCCGGAGACCCAGTACTTC.

The chain has TRBV12-3 or TRBV12-4 and TRBJ2-6; 10 nucleotides line up with TRBD1. The CDR3 covers 20 residues. Germline trimming cut 2 bases from V and 0 bases from J; bases unmatched to any gene: 10. CDR3 protein: CASSLTPGTGEPSGANVLTF. The CDR3 DNA follows: TGTGCCAGCAGTTTAACCCCGGGGACAGGGGAACCCTCTGGGGCCAACGTCCTGACTTTC.

The chain employs TRBV12-3 or TRBV12-4 and TRBJ1-1; perhaps TRBD1 as D (6 bases). Trimming removed 0 bases at V and 1 base at J, with 12 bases between. This CDR3 contains 16 residues. The CDR3 sequence: CASSLARGGKNTEAFF. The DNA for the CDR3 is TGTGCCAGCAGTTTAGCCAGAGGGGGGAAGAACACTGAAGCTTTCTTT.

The rearrangement links TRBV5-6 to TRBJ1-5; maybe TRBD1 (5 bases). Germline CDR1 and CDR2: SGHDT and YYEEEE. The CDR3 length is 15 residues. V lost 2 bases and J 5 bases, leaving 14 bases between the germline ends. This CDR3 reads CASSLSPGPDQPQHF. CDR3 sequence (DNA): TGTGCCAGCAGCTTAAGTCCAGGGCCTGATCAGCCCCAGCATTTT.